The rows below give T cell receptor beta chains drawn from one sample of a study of blood T cell repertoires in COVID-19. Repertoires were generated with immunoSEQ multiplex PCR, while TCRdb's copy carries only in-frame clones and drops some. The sample lists about 190,000 clones, around 88% seen once, with around 6% in the top ten. The sample comprised PBMCs or T cells enriched from blood (not recorded which). Receptor source: a man aged 35 to 55 with acute COVID-19. The CDR3 runs from the conserved cysteine through the conserved F or W. A D gene is named only where the DNA matches it firmly. Clone sizes are given selectively: once, few, many, or a class where the clone is expanded.

cdr3_length d_call clone_size j_call v_call cdr3_nt cdr3_aa
13 TRBD1 - TRBJ2-7 TRBV7-9 TGTGCCAGCAGTTGGACAGGGGACGGCGAGCAGTACTTC CASSWTGDGEQYF
14 TRBD2 - TRBJ2-5 TRBV5-1 TGCGCCAGCAGCTTGGGACTAGCGGGTGAGACCCAGTACTTC CASSLGLAGETQYF
15 - - TRBJ2-5 TRBV6-7 TGTGCCAGCAGCATGGACAGCCTGGGCCGAGAGACCCAGTACTTC CASSMDSLGRETQYF
15 - - TRBJ1-5 TRBV7-2 TGTGCCAGCAGCTTACAGGGATCGGCTAATCAGCCCCAGCATTTT CASSLQGSANQPQHF
14 - - TRBJ1-2 TRBV27 TGTGCCAGCAGTTTATCGCTGGAGGGGTATGGCTACACCTTC CASSLSLEGYGYTF
15 TRBD2 once TRBJ2-7 TRBV7-6 TGTGCCAGCAGCTTAGAGGCGGGAGAAGTATACGAGCAGTACTTC CASSLEAGEVYEQYF
15 TRBD2 - TRBJ2-1 TRBV6-5 TGTGCCAGCAGTTACACGGGACTAGCCTATTATGAGCAGTTCTTC CASSYTGLAYYEQFF
13 TRBD2 - TRBJ2-7 TRBV16 TGTGCCAGCAGCCATGCGGGGGGGAAGAGGCAGTACTTC CASSHAGGKRQYF
14 - - TRBJ1-1 TRBV30 TGTGCCGGACTACCCCGATTTTCTCGGACTGAAGCTTTCTTT CAGLPRFSRTEAFF
15 - - TRBJ2-3 TRBV6-1 TGTGCCAGCAGTGATTCACAGGTTCGGATAGATACGCAGTATTTT CASSDSQVRIDTQYF
13 - - TRBJ2-3 TRBV2 TGTGCCAGCACGAGACTCCGCACAGATACGCAGTATTTT CASTRLRTDTQYF
16 TRBD2 - TRBJ2-7 TRBV7-8 TGTGCCAGCAGCTTACGGACTAGCGGTAATTCCTACGAGCAGTACTTC CASSLRTSGNSYEQYF
15 TRBD1 - TRBJ1-5 TRBV6-2/TRBV6-3 TGTGCCAGCAGCTCCGGGACAGGGGGCCGCCAGCCCCAGCATTTT CASSSGTGGRQPQHF
19 TRBD2 - TRBJ2-3 TRBV28 TGTGCCAGCAGTTTATCCGCTGGACTAGCGGGGTCCGGTGAAGATACGCAGTATTTT CASSLSAGLAGSGEDTQYF
14 TRBD1 - TRBJ2-5 TRBV2 TGTGCCAGCAGCCAAGGACAGGGGGTGGAGACCCAGTACTTC CASSQGQGVETQYF
17 - - TRBJ1-6 TRBV3-1/TRBV3-2 TGTGCCAGCAGCCAAGGCAGGGAGGAATTGGAGGGATCACCCCTCCACTTT CASSQGREELEGSPLHF
16 TRBD2 - TRBJ2-1 TRBV4-3 TGCGCCAGCAGCCGGTTAGCGGGAGCGGGTTTCAATGAGCAGTTCTTC CASSRLAGAGFNEQFF
13 - few TRBJ1-1 TRBV5-4 TGTGCCAGCAGCGCACGGAGGAACACTGAAGCTTTCTTT CASSARRNTEAFF
13 - - TRBJ2-7 TRBV12-3/TRBV12-4 TGTGCCAGCAGTGGGGGACTTTTCGGAGAGCAGTACTTC CASSGGLFGEQYF
15 TRBD1 - TRBJ1-2 TRBV28 TGTGCCAGCAGTTTCCGGGACAGGCGAACCTATGGCTACACCTTC CASSFRDRRTYGYTF
14 - once TRBJ2-1 TRBV9 TGTGCCAGCAGCTTGGGGCGTACGGACAATGAGCAGTTCTTC CASSLGRTDNEQFF
11 - - TRBJ1-1 TRBV10-2 TGCGCCAGCGTGGGCGGGGGGGGAGCTTTCTTT CASVGGGGAFF
13 - few TRBJ1-2 TRBV3-1/TRBV3-2 TGTGCCAGCAGCCGAGAGGGCGCAAAGGGCTACACCTTC CASSREGAKGYTF
15 TRBD2 - TRBJ2-3 TRBV7-2 TGTGCCAGCAGCTCCATGACTAGCGGGACAGATACGCAGTATTTT CASSSMTSGTDTQYF
13 - - TRBJ2-5 TRBV9 TGTGCCAGCAGCTCCCATTCGGGGGAGACCCAGTACTTC CASSSHSGETQYF
17 TRBD1 - TRBJ2-3 TRBV18 TGTGCCAGCTCACCAAGCGGCCGGGACAGAGACACAGATACGCAGTATTTT CASSPSGRDRDTDTQYF
13 - - TRBJ1-2 TRBV28 TGTGCCAGCAGTTTACAGACTGGATTTGGCTACACCTTC CASSLQTGFGYTF
14 TRBD1 - TRBJ1-6 TRBV2 TGTGCCAGCAGGAGGGACAGCAATAATTCACCCCTCCACTTT CASRRDSNNSPLHF
16 - - TRBJ2-3 TRBV15 TGTGCCACCAGCAGAGATCTGGCGGCCGGAGGTGGTACGCAGTATTTT CATSRDLAAGGGTQYF
14 - - TRBJ2-5 TRBV7-9 TGTGCCAGCCTATGGGACTGTCTAAGTAATGGCCAGTACTTC CASLWDCLSNGQYF
11 - - TRBJ1-2 TRBV2 TGTGCCAGCAGTTCACAGGGCCCGCACACCTTC CASSSQGPHTF
14 - - TRBJ1-4 TRBV18 TGTGCCAGCTCAGGGCCCAGCACCTATGAAAAACTGTTTTTT CASSGPSTYEKLFF
13 - - TRBJ1-1 TRBV3-1/TRBV3-2 TGTGCCACCAAGGACAGTGGAGACACTGAAGCTTTCTTT CATKDSGDTEAFF
15 TRBD2 - TRBJ2-7 TRBV5-4 TGTGCCAGCAGCTCTCCTCAGGGAGGGTTGGACGAGCAGTACTTC CASSSPQGGLDEQYF
19 TRBD1 - TRBJ2-3 TRBV11-3 TGTGCCAGCAGCTTAGATGGGATTGGGGGGACAGGGGGCACAGATACGCAGTATTTT CASSLDGIGGTGGTDTQYF
13 TRBD2 - TRBJ2-1 TRBV14 TGTGCCAGCAGAGATAGCGGGAGGAATGAGCAGTTCTTC CASRDSGRNEQFF
12 - once TRBJ2-7 TRBV28 TGTGCCAGCAAGCCTAGTTACTACGAGCAGTACTTC CASKPSYYEQYF
13 - - TRBJ1-4 TRBV30 TGTGCCTGGAGGGGGGACACAAATGAAAAACTGTTTTTT CAWRGDTNEKLFF
16 TRBD2 - TRBJ2-1 TRBV5-1 TGCGCCAGCAGCTCCCCGGGACTAGCGGGAGGAAGCGAGCAGTTCTTC CASSSPGLAGGSEQFF
15 - - TRBJ2-3 TRBV5-1 TGCGCCAGCAGCTTGGATGGACACCACACAGATACGCAGTATTTT CASSLDGHHTDTQYF
14 TRBD1 - TRBJ2-5 TRBV18 TGTGCCAGCTCACTTAGGGACAGACAAGAGACCCAGTACTTC CASSLRDRQETQYF
14 - - TRBJ1-1 TRBV7-3 TGTGCCAGCAGCTTGTTAGGCAGACTCACTGAAGCTTTCTTT CASSLLGRLTEAFF
16 - - TRBJ2-1 TRBV7-6 TGTGCCAGCAGCTTATGGGCAGGAGCGAGCGGAAAAGAGCAGTTCTTC CASSLWAGASGKEQFF